The 7 T cell receptor beta chains given below trace back to one sample, sequenced in a study of low-dose radiotherapy and immunotherapy resistance in tumors. Indicated time point: before trial treatment. Gene-specific TRAV and TRBV primers were used for first-strand cDNA, covering alpha and beta chains. TCR amplification involved about 19 PCR cycles with a constant-region primer and V-primer adapter. TCRdb passed the reads through MiXCR, listing each CDR3 protein once. The sample has around 65,000 distinct CDR3 sequences, 26% seen once. Sequencing used PBMCs, obtained before treatment. Source of these receptors: a male donor with rectosigmoid adenocarcinoma.

This clonotype appeared many times. The chain employs TRBV7-2 and TRBJ2-1; 11 bases fit TRBD2. J was trimmed by 8 bases and V by 5 bases; bases with no gene match: 14. Germline CDR1 SGHTA, CDR2 FQGNSA. This CDR3 comprises 17 residues. The DNA for the CDR3 is TGTGCCAGCAGCGGCTCAACTAGCGGGAGAGCCGCTTATGAGCAGTTCTTC. Translated: CASSGSTSGRAAYEQFF.

The sample holds many counts of this clonotype. This sequence joins TRBV7-3 and TRBJ2-1, with 8 bases fitting TRBD2. The CDR3 covers 15 residues. The J segment lost 6 bases and the V segment lost 2 bases, leaving 6 bases of the junction unmatched. Germline V gives CDR1 SGHTA, CDR2 FQGTGA. The CDR3 DNA follows: TGTGCCAGCAGCTTATACGGGACTAGGCTCAATGAGCAGTTCTTC. It is translated as CASSLYGTRLNEQFF.

This clonotype was seen at least ten times. The chain carries TRBV27 and TRBJ1-6, with a tentative D call TRBD1 (6 bases). CDR3 length equals 17 residues. V shed 7 bases and J shed 9 bases, with 25 bases lying between them. Germline V gene sequence: CDR1 MNHEY, CDR2 SMNVEV (reference sequence). The CDR3 nucleotides are TGTGCCAGCAATTCTCCCCTAACGGGCAGGGGAATTTCACCCCTCCACTTT. Its protein product is CASNSPLTGRGISPLHF.

The J gene is TRBJ2-7, the V gene TRBV14; the D is unclear. This CDR3 is built from 15 residues. V lost 1 base and J 2 bases, leaving 12 bases between the germline ends. Germline V gene sequence: CDR1 SGHDN, CDR2 FVKESK. CDR3 bases: TGTGCCAGCAGCCAAGGGTTCAACCCCCCCTACGAGCAGTACTTC. Translating gives CASSQGFNPPYEQYF.

This chain joins TRBV6-1 and TRBJ2-1, with 9 bases that match TRBD1. J gave up 7 bases and V 10 bases, and 11 bases lay outside the gene matches. This CDR3 has 14 amino acids. Germline CDR1 and CDR2: MNHNS and SASEGT. This CDR3 is CATALTGGRNEQFF. The CDR3 coding sequence is TGTGCCACCGCCCTGACAGGGGGGAGGAATGAGCAGTTCTTC.

The sample holds one count of this clonotype. The chain recombines TRBV6-2 or TRBV6-3 with TRBJ1-2, with D hard to call. The V and J ends lost 11 bases and 0 bases respectively, with 13 bases between them. Per germline, CDR1 MNHEY and CDR2 SVGEGT. This CDR3 has 13 residues. The CDR3 sequence: CAARVGANYGYTF. CDR3 DNA sequence: TGTGCCGCGAGGGTGGGAGCTAACTATGGCTACACCTTC.

This clonotype has at least ten counts. The rearrangement links TRBV28 to TRBJ2-3; 9 positions agree with TRBD2. The CDR3 contains 15 residues. Germline lookup yields CDR1 MDHEN and CDR2 SYDVKM. The ends lost 5 bases at V and 9 bases at J; junction bases unmatched: 12. As DNA, the CDR3 is TGTGCCAGCAGTCCACCCCCCAGCGGGGGGCCGACGCAGTATTTT. Amino acid sequence: CASSPPPSGGPTQYF. Complete variable domain (other parts from reference TRBV28 and TRBJ2-3): DVKVTQSSRYLVKRTGEKVFLECVQDMDHENMFWYRQDPGLGLRLIYFSYDVKMKEKGDIPEGYSVSREKKERFSLILESASTNQTSMYLCASSPPPSGGPTQYFGPGTRLTVL.